The 28 T cell receptor beta chains reported below all come from one sample, sequenced in a study of blood T cell repertoires in COVID-19. Produced via immunoSEQ multiplex PCR; TCRdb's table is partial and in-frame only. Seen here are approximately 250,000 clones, more than 80% observed once, and the top ten hold around 5.9%. Sequencing input: peripheral blood. The receptors here all came from a human donor in a cohort sampled during active COVID-19.

The table lists this clone with a count of one. The J gene is TRBJ2-3, the V gene TRBV18; D uncertain. The ends were cut back, 3 bases at V and 0 bases at J, with 10 bases in the middle. The CDR3 loop spans 15 amino acids. Looked up from germline, CDR1 is KGHSH and CDR2 is LQKENI. The CDR3 DNA is TGTGCCAGCTCACCGACCGCTAGGAGCACAGATACGCAGTATTTT. Amino acid sequence: CASSPTARSTDTQYF.

V usage is TRBV4-2 and J usage is TRBJ2-5, with TRBD2 matching 14 bases. The junction had 1 base not matched to a gene; V was cut back by 0 bases and J by 1 base. This CDR3 contains 17 residues. From germline, CDR1 is LGHNA and CDR2 YNFKEQ. CDR3 bases: TGTGCCAGCAGCCAAGATGGGACTAGCGGGGGCCAAGAGACCCAGTACTTC. Translation: CASSQDGTSGGQETQYF.

This clone was seen a single time. The chain's CDR3 is CASSLAPGLDTIYF. In nucleotides, the CDR3 is TGCGCCAGCAGCTTGGCTCCCGGGTTGGACACCATATATTTT. The chain links TRBV5-1 to TRBJ1-3, with D uncertain. The V gene's germline CDR1 is SGHRS and CDR2 YFSETQ. This CDR3 is built from 14 residues. The germline V and J ends were trimmed by 0 bases and 8 bases, with 12 bases remaining between them.

V is TRBV10-2 and J is TRBJ2-1, with TRBD2 matching over 8 bases. V gave up 4 bases and J gave up 7 bases; unmatched junction bases: 9. The CDR3 contains 15 residues. Germline CDR1 and CDR2: WSHSY and SAAADI. The CDR3 region has the DNA TGCGCCAGCAGTGTAATAGCGGGGCGGAGGAATGAGCAGTTCTTC. Translated, it gives CASSVIAGRRNEQFF.

The gene calls are TRBV5-1 and TRBJ1-1; D possibly corresponds to TRBD1 (5 bases). The CDR3 is 13 residues long. Germline V gene lookup returns CDR1 SGHRS and CDR2 YFSETQ. V was shortened by 4 bases and J by 3 bases, with 10 bases between the two germline ends. The CDR3 DNA follows: TGCGCCAGCAGCCTAGGGGACTACACTGAAGCTTTCTTT. Translating it yields CASSLGDYTEAFF.

The V gene is TRBV9, the J gene TRBJ2-5, with 9 positions matching TRBD2. The V gene's germline CDR1 is SGDLS and CDR2 YYNGEE. The CDR3 contains 19 residues. V trimming: 0 bases; J trimming: 0 bases; junction bases outside the gene matches: 12. The CDR3 nucleotides are TGTGCCAGCAGCGTAGCTCCTCGGGGTAGCGGGGGCGACCAAGAGACCCAGTACTTC. Translated: CASSVAPRGSGGDQETQYF.

There are many counts of this clone. This chain uses TRBV20-1 with TRBJ2-7; D is undetermined. CDR1 is DFQATT, CDR2 SNEGSKA, per germline (reference sequence). V was cut by 3 bases and J by 1 base, with 7 bases left in between. This CDR3 has 12 residues. The CDR3 DNA reads as TGCAGTGCTAGTGGCGTTTCCTACGAGCAGTACTTC. Protein: CSASGVSYEQYF.

The chain is built from TRBV9 and TRBJ2-5, with D perhaps TRBD1 (5 bases). Trimming removed 1 base at V and 7 bases at J, with 14 bases between. The CDR3 is 14 residues long. Germline loops: CDR1 SGDLS, CDR2 YYNGEE. The CDR3 DNA reads as TGTGCCAGCAGCGTAACTTCCATTCAGGGGACCCAGTACTTC. Its translation: CASSVTSIQGTQYF.

CDR3 region: CASSGNRGIWNTGELFF. The DNA for the CDR3 is TGCGCCAGCAGTGGAAACAGGGGGATTTGGAACACCGGGGAGCTGTTTTTT. The chain uses TRBV10-1 and TRBJ2-2, with 8 bases fitting TRBD1. The J segment lost 1 base and the V segment lost 4 bases, leaving 8 bases of the junction unmatched. This CDR3 spans 17 amino acids. Germline V gene lookup returns CDR1 WNHNN and CDR2 SYGVQD (reference sequence).

The chain employs TRBV18 and TRBJ1-5; no clear D. V was cut by 2 bases and J by 11 bases, with 10 bases left in between. Germline lookup yields CDR1 KGHSH and CDR2 LQKENI. The CDR3 spans 12 residues. CDR3 protein: CASSPNRLAQHF. CDR3 DNA: TGTGCCAGCTCACCAAACCGGTTGGCCCAGCATTTT.

This clone was seen a handful of times. This chain joins TRBV5-1 and TRBJ2-7, with D hard to call. The V end was cut by 0 bases, the J end by 0 bases, with 10 bases between. In germline, CDR1 is SGHRS, CDR2 YFSETQ. The CDR3 spans 15 residues. In nucleotides, the CDR3 is TGCGCCAGCAGCTTGGCCGTTGGCAGCTCCTACGAGCAGTACTTC. Its translation: CASSLAVGSSYEQYF.

The chain employs TRBV28 and TRBJ1-4, with D perhaps TRBD1 (5 bases). V was clipped by 2 bases and J by 7 bases, with 11 bases between them. The CDR3 sequence is 14 residues long. Germline assignment: CDR1 MDHEN and CDR2 SYDVKM. CDR3: CASSLSGGVEKLFF. CDR3 bases: TGTGCCAGCAGTTTAAGCGGGGGAGTTGAAAAACTGTTTTTT.

To note about this clone: Mismatch with germline at one junction end may stem from a read error. The chain has TRBV6-6 and TRBJ2-1; 8 nucleotides align to TRBD1. CDR1 is MNHNY and CDR2 is SVGAGI in the germline V gene (reference sequence). The CDR3 totals 15 residues. CDR3 protein: CASTYPQGADNEQFF. The CDR3 DNA follows: TGTGCCAGCACTTACCCGCAGGGGGCAGATAATGAGCAGTTCTTC.

The chain couples TRBV2 to TRBJ2-3, with 7 bases matching TRBD1. CDR3 length equals 15 residues. Per germline, CDR1 SNHLY and CDR2 FYNNEI. J was trimmed by 4 bases and V by 3 bases; bases with no gene match: 7. The CDR3 DNA follows: TGTGCCAGCAGTGATGGTCAGGGGGTGTCAGATACGCAGTATTTT. The encoded protein is CASSDGQGVSDTQYF.

The V and J genes are TRBV5-1 and TRBJ2-5; perhaps TRBD1 as D (6 bases). Germline V gives CDR1 SGHRS, CDR2 YFSETQ. V lost 2 bases, J lost 2 bases, and 16 bases lay in between. The CDR3 runs 16 residues. CDR3 in DNA: TGCGCCAGCAGCTTAAGACAGGCTGGTAATCAAGAGACCCAGTACTTC. Protein: CASSLRQAGNQETQYF.

The chain joins TRBV29-1 to TRBJ1-1; 12 nucleotides match TRBD1. V lost 6 bases to trimming and J lost 0 bases; unmatched junction nucleotides: 8. CDR3 length equals 16 residues. Germline V CDR1 and CDR2: SQVTM, ANQGSEA. The CDR3 bases are TGCAGCGTGACCGGGACAGGGGGCGCAATGAACACTGAAGCTTTCTTT. It specifies CSVTGTGGAMNTEAFF.

The chain recombines TRBV5-1 with TRBJ2-2; a possible D gene is TRBD2 (5 bases). V was shortened by 1 base and J by 3 bases, with 16 bases between the two germline ends. CDR3 length: 17 amino acids. Germline CDR1 SGHRS, CDR2 YFSETQ. CDR3 in DNA: TGCGCCAGCAGCTTGAGGGCGGGCGAAAAGGACACCGGGGAGCTGTTTTTT. This translates into CASSLRAGEKDTGELFF.

The V call is TRBV14, the J call TRBJ2-7; 9 nucleotides align to TRBD2. The CDR3 spans 15 residues. The germline CDR1 and CDR2 sequences are SGHDN and FVKESK. J was trimmed by 0 bases and V by 3 bases; bases with no gene match: 3. As DNA, the CDR3 is TGTGCCAGCAGCCATATTAGCGGGGGCTCCTACGAGCAGTACTTC. Amino acids: CASSHISGGSYEQYF.

About this clone: Other DNA sequences in the sample encode the same CDR3. The chain couples TRBV10-2 to TRBJ2-7, with D perhaps matching TRBD1 (5 bases). The ends were cut back, 0 bases at V and 6 bases at J, with 6 bases in the middle. There are 12 residues in the CDR3. Germline loops: CDR1 WSHSY, CDR2 SAAADI. CDR3 bases: TGCGCCAGCAGTGAGTCTAGGGGCGAGCAGTACTTC. This encodes CASSESRGEQYF.

This clone was counted a few times. The chain has TRBV6-2 or TRBV6-3 and TRBJ2-7; 7 nucleotides agree with TRBD1. The length of the CDR3 is 15 residues. Trimming cost V 5 bases and J 2 bases; bases outside gene matches: 9. Germline V gene lookup returns CDR1 MNHEY and CDR2 SVGEGT. CDR3 protein: CASSASGTATYEQYF. The CDR3 DNA follows: TGTGCCAGCAGTGCCTCCGGGACAGCGACCTACGAGCAGTACTTC.

The chain has TRBV7-2 and TRBJ2-1; 8 bases map to TRBD2. The ends lost 3 bases at V and 1 base at J; junction bases unmatched: 5. The CDR3 has 16 residues. The germline CDR1 and CDR2 sequences are SGHTA and FQGNSA. The CDR3 is CASSFPAGVSYNEQFF. As DNA, the CDR3 is TGTGCCAGCAGCTTTCCAGCGGGAGTATCCTACAATGAGCAGTTCTTC.

The gene calls are TRBV5-1 and TRBJ2-5; D remains ambiguous. CDR3 length: 13 residues. Trimming took 6 bases from V and 0 from J, leaving 9 bases between them. Germline lookup yields CDR1 SGHRS and CDR2 YFSETQ. This chain's CDR3 is CASTRQDQETQYF. The CDR3 DNA sequence: TGCGCCAGCACTCGGCAGGACCAAGAGACCCAGTACTTC.

The rearrangement links TRBV2 to TRBJ1-5; D not certain. Between the trimmed V and J ends, which lost 5 bases and 0 bases, there was a span of 17 bases. Germline CDR1 reads SNHLY; CDR2 reads FYNNEI. This CDR3 contains 17 residues. The CDR3, as DNA: TGTGCCAGCAGTTTGCGGAGGGCAGGTAATAGCAATCAGCCCCAGCATTTT. This encodes CASSLRRAGNSNQPQHF.

The genes are TRBV27 and TRBJ2-2; 12 nucleotides agree with TRBD2. The CDR3 is 16 amino acids. CDR1 and CDR2 (germline): MNHEY, SMNVEV (reference sequence). V dropped 6 bases and J dropped 3; count of bases not matched to a gene: 5. CDR3 in DNA: TGTGCCAGCAGCAGTCGACTAGCGGGGGACACCGGGGAGCTGTTTTTT. It yields the protein CASSSRLAGDTGELFF.

The rearrangement joins TRBV5-8 to TRBJ2-2, with a weak D call TRBD1 (5 bases). This CDR3 spans 15 amino acids. V lost 7 bases and J 3 bases, leaving 16 bases between the germline ends. Germline CDR1 and CDR2: SGHTS and YDEGEE. DNA of the CDR3: TGTGCCAGCCCTACCTACCGACAGTACACCGGGGAGCTGTTTTTT. This encodes CASPTYRQYTGELFF. Full variable domain (rest looked up from reference TRBV5-8 and TRBJ2-2): EAGVTQSPTHLIKTRGQQATLRCSPISGHTSVYWYQQALGLGLQFLLWYDEGEERNRGNFPPRFSGRQFPNYSSELNVNALELEDSALYLCASPTYRQYTGELFFGEGSRLTVL.

The gene calls are TRBV5-6 and TRBJ2-6, with 8 positions matching TRBD1. The CDR3 runs 18 residues. CDR1 is SGHDT and CDR2 is YYEEEE in the germline V gene. V gave up 3 bases and J gave up 3 bases; unmatched junction bases: 11. CDR3 sequence (DNA): TGTGCCAGCAGCTGGAGTGGGACAGGACAGTTTGGGGCCAACGTCCTGACTTTC. Translation gives CASSWSGTGQFGANVLTF.

The rearrangement links TRBV14 to TRBJ2-7; 9 bases are shared with TRBD2. V lost 4 bases to trimming and J lost 2 bases; unmatched junction nucleotides: 12. The CDR3 runs 17 residues. Germline CDR1 SGHDN, CDR2 FVKESK. As DNA, the CDR3 is TGTGCCAGCAGCCCCCGGGGTAGCGGGAGACTCGCCTACGAGCAGTACTTC. This codes for CASSPRGSGRLAYEQYF.

The chain carries TRBV29-1 and TRBJ1-2; possible D gene TRBD1, 5 bases. The CDR3 is 13 amino acids. Germline CDR1 reads SQVTM; CDR2 reads ANQGSEA. Trimming shortened V by 6 bases and J by 7 bases, and 18 bases separated the two germline ends. The CDR3 is CSVRNGGGIGYTF. The CDR3 region has the DNA TGCAGCGTCCGAAATGGGGGAGGGATTGGCTACACCTTC. Full variable domain (outside the CDR3, taken from reference TRBV29-1 and TRBJ1-2): SAVISQKPSRDICQRGTSLTIQCQVDSQVTMMFWYRQQPGQSLTLIATANQGSEATYESGFVIDKFPISRPNLTFSTLTVSNMSPEDSSIYLCSVRNGGGIGYTFGSGTRLTVV.